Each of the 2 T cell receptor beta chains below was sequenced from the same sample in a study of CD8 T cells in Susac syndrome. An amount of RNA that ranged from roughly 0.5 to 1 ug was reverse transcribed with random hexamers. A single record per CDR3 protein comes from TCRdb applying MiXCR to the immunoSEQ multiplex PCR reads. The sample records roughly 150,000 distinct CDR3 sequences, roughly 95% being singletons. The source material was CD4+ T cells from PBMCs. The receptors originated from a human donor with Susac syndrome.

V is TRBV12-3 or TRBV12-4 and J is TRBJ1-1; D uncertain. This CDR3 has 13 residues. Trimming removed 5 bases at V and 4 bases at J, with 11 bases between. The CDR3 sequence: CASSPNRSTEAFF. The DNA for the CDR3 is TGTGCCAGCAGTCCAAACCGTAGCACTGAAGCTTTCTTT.

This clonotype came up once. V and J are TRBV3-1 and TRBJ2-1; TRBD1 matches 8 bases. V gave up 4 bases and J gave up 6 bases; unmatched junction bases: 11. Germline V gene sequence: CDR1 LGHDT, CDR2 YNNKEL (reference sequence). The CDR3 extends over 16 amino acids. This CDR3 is CASSPGTGGPPNEQFF. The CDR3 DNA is TGTGCCAGCAGCCCCGGGACAGGAGGGCCCCCCAATGAGCAGTTCTTC.